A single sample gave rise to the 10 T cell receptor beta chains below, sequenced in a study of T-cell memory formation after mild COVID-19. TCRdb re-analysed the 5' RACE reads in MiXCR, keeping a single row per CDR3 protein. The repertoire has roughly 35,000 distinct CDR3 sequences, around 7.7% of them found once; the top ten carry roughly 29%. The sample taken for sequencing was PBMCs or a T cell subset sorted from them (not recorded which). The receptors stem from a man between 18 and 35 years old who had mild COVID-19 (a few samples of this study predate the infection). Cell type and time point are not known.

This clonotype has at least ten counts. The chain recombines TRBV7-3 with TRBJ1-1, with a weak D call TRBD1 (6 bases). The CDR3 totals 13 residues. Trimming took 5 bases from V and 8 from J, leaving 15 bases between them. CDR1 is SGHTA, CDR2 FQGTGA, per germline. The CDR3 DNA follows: TGTGCCAGCAGCCCTGGGACACCGCGGGAAGCTTTCTTT. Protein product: CASSPGTPREAFF.

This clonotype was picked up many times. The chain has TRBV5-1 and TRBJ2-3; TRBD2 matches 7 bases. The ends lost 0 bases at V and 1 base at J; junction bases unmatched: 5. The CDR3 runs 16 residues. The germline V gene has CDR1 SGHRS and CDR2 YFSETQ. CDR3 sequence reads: CASSLAMAGGTDTQYF. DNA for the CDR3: TGCGCCAGCAGCTTGGCCATGGCGGGGGGCACAGATACGCAGTATTTT.

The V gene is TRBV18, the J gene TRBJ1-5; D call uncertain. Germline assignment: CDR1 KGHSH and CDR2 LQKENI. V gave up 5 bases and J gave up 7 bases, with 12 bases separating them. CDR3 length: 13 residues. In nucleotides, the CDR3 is TGTGCCAGCTCAAAGGCCAGTAACCAGCCCCAGCATTTT. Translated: CASSKASNQPQHF.

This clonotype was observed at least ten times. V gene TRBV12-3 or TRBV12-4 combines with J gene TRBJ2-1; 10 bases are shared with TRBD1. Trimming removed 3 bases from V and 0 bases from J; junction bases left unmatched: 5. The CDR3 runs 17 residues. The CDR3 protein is CASSFSGQGSSYNEQFF. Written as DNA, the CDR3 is TGTGCCAGCAGTTTTTCGGGACAGGGGAGCTCCTACAATGAGCAGTTCTTC.

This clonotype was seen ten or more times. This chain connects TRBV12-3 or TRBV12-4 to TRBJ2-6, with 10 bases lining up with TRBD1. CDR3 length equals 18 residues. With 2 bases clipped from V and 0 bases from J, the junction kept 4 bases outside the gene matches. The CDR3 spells CASSLTGTGASGANVLTF. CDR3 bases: TGTGCCAGCAGTTTAACCGGGACAGGGGCCTCTGGGGCCAACGTCCTGACTTTC.

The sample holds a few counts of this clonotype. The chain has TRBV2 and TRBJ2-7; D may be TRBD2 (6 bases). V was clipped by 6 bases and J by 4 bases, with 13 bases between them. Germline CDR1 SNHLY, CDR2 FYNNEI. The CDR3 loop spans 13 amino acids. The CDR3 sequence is CASSGGVSYEQYF. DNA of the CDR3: TGTGCCAGCAGCGGAGGGGTCTCTTACGAGCAGTACTTC.

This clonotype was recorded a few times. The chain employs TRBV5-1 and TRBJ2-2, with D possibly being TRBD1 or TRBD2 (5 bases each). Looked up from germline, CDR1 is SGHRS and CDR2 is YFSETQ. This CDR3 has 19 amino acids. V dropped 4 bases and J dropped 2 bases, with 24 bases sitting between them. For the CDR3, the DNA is TGCGCCAGCAGCCCTACTTGGTCGACCGGGACGTCAAACACCGGGGAGCTGTTTTTT. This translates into CASSPTWSTGTSNTGELFF.

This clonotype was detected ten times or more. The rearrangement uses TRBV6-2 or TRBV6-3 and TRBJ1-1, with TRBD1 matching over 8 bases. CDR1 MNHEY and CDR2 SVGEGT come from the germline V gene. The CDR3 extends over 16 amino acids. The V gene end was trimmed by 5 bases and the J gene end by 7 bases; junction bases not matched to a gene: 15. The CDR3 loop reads CASSPRTGPSQGEAFF. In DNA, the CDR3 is TGTGCCAGCAGTCCCCGGACAGGGCCAAGTCAGGGTGAAGCTTTCTTT.

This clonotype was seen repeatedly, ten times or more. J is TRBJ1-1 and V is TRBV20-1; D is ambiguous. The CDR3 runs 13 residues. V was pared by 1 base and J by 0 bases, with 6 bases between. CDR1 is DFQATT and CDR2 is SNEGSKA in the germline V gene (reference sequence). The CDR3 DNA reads TGCAGTGCTAGAGGGGGATTGAACACTGAAGCTTTCTTT. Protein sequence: CSARGGLNTEAFF.

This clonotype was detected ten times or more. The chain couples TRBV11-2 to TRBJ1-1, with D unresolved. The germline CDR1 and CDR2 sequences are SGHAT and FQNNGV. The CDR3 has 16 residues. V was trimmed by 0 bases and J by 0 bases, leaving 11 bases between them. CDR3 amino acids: CASSLEFGKMNTEAFF. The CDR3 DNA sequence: TGTGCCAGCAGCTTAGAGTTTGGAAAAATGAACACTGAAGCTTTCTTT.